The rows below give T cell receptor beta chains drawn from one sample of a study of blood T cells in healthy people across ages. Each CDR3 protein gets one entry after TCRdb re-called the 5' RACE reads with MiXCR. The sample lists almost 1 million distinct CDR3 sequences, roughly 51% seen once, with 20% to 25% in the top ten. The material sequenced was blood. The source of these receptors is a woman in her fifties or sixties in good health. CDR3s include the opening cysteine and the closing phenylalanine or tryptophan. A D gene is named only where the DNA matches it firmly. Rows give clone size only sometimes, using once, few, many, or a class for an expanded clone.

TRBJ2-5 few . TRBV7-2 TGTGCCAGCAGCGGACCCACTAGGTTCCCTACGGGGACCCAGTACTTC CASSGPTRFPTGTQYF
TRBJ2-3 . . TRBV7-9 TGTGCCCGCAGTTCCGGCGGTCTCGAGCAGTATTTT CARSSGGLEQYF
TRBJ2-7 once TRBD2 TRBV4-2 TGTGCCAGCAGCCAAGAGAGGGCGGGAGGGCCGAGAAACGAGCAGTACTTC CASSQERAGGPRNEQYF
TRBJ1-1 . . TRBV5-1 TGCGCCAGCAGCTTGGCCTGGGGGGGAAGGAGTGAAGCTTTCTTT CASSLAWGGRSEAFF
TRBJ2-1 . TRBD2 TRBV25-1 TGTGCCAGCAGTTCCCTACGGGAGGGTTACAATGAGCAGTTCTTC CASSSLREGYNEQFF
TRBJ2-5 once . TRBV12-3/TRBV12-4 TGTGCCAGCAGTTTCGGGCTAGCCCAACCGAAGACCCAGTACTTC CASSFGLAQPKTQYF
TRBJ1-1 . TRBD1 TRBV28 TGTGCCAGCAGTTTATTGGTGGGGAGAGGAGACAGGGTCTCCCCTGAAGCTTTCTTT CASSLLVGRGDRVSPEAFF
TRBJ2-1 once . TRBV5-1 TGCGCCAGCAGCTTGAGTTCTAGTAGTCCGTTCTTC CASSLSSSSPFF
TRBJ2-7 . . TRBV5-1 TGCGCCAGCAGCTTAACGGACAGCGGATACAATGAGCAGTACTTC CASSLTDSGYNEQYF
TRBJ1-2 . . TRBV29-1 TGCAGCAGCGTCAGGGTCGACTATGGCTACACCTTC CSSVRVDYGYTF
TRBJ2-7 . . TRBV7-9 TGTGCCAGCAGTCCCGGCAGGGAGTCCTACGAGCAGTACTTC CASSPGRESYEQYF
TRBJ2-5 few TRBD2 TRBV27 TGTGCCAGCAGTTTGAAGCGAACCGGCAATAGCGGGAGGGAGACCCAGTACTTC CASSLKRTGNSGRETQYF
TRBJ2-1 . . TRBV2 TGTGCCAGCAGTGGAGGGCCATCAGGCAATGAGCAGTTCTTC CASSGGPSGNEQFF
TRBJ2-3 few . TRBV25-1 TGTGCCAGCAGTAGGTACCATCCCGGGAAACAGGGCACAGATACGCAGTATTTT CASSRYHPGKQGTDTQYF
TRBJ2-5 few . TRBV25-1 TGTGCCAGCAGTGACAAGGCAGGCATACCCATGGGAGAGACCCAGTACTTC CASSDKAGIPMGETQYF
TRBJ2-7 few . TRBV5-1 TGCGCCAGCAGCCCGGACAGTTGGGAGCAGTACTTC CASSPDSWEQYF
TRBJ1-2 . . TRBV10-3 TGTGCCATCAGTGATCCCCAGGGTAAACGCGGTGGAAACTATGGCTACACCTTC CAISDPQGKRGGNYGYTF
TRBJ2-5 . TRBD2 TRBV29-1 TGCAGCGTTGAACCTAGCGGACAAGAGACCCAGTACTTC CSVEPSGQETQYF
TRBJ2-1 . . TRBV7-2 TGTGCCAGCAGCTGGGGTCCGGCGAATGAGCAGTTCTTC CASSWGPANEQFF
TRBJ2-7 few . TRBV21-1 TGTGCCAGATGGGCAGGGCCATCCTACGAGCAGTACTTC CARWAGPSYEQYF
TRBJ2-2 . . TRBV29-1 TGCAGCGCCACCTGGACAAGGGGCGGGGAGCTGTTTTTT CSATWTRGGELFF
TRBJ2-5 many . TRBV29-1 TGCAGCGTGGGAGCGGACAATGAGCAGTACTTC CSVGADNEQYF
TRBJ2-4 . TRBD2 TRBV6-2/TRBV6-3 TGTGCCAGCAGTAGAACAGGACTAGCGGGGTTTCCACGTGACATTCAGTACTTC CASSRTGLAGFPRDIQYF
TRBJ2-5 . TRBD2 TRBV5-1 TGCGCCAGCAGCGGGGAGGGTGGAGGGACCCAGTACTTC CASSGEGGGTQYF
TRBJ2-3 . . TRBV28 TGTGCCAGCAGTCAAGCGGCCCGCGCCTGGGATACGCAGTATTTT CASSQAARAWDTQYF
TRBJ1-4 . TRBD1 TRBV7-2 TGTGCCAGCAGCTTGGACAGGGGGGGGGCTAATGAAAAACTGTTTTTT CASSLDRGGANEKLFF
TRBJ2-1 . . TRBV6-2/TRBV6-3 TGTGCCAGCAGTTATGTCGGGAGTTTCAATGAGCAGTTCTTC CASSYVGSFNEQFF
TRBJ2-6 . . TRBV29-1 TGCAGCGCGGACTCCGACTCTGGGGCCAACGTCCTGACTTTC CSADSDSGANVLTF
TRBJ2-7 . . TRBV13 TGTGCCAGCAGCTTAGTATTTGTCGAGGAGGCGTACGAGCAGTACTTC CASSLVFVEEAYEQYF
TRBJ2-5 few TRBD1 TRBV20-1 TGCAGTGCTATTCGCGACAGGGGGCGAGAGCAGTACTTC CSAIRDRGREQYF
TRBJ2-5 few TRBD2 TRBV4-2 TGTGCCAGCAGCCAAGATGGGGCTAGCGGGGGTCAAGAGACCCAGTACTTC CASSQDGASGGQETQYF
TRBJ2-7 . . TRBV28 TGTGCCAGCAGTGGGTACGGGATGGGTGAGCAGTACTTC CASSGYGMGEQYF
TRBJ2-5 . TRBD2 TRBV20-1 TGCAGTGCTGGGGGACTAGCCCAAGAGACCCAGTACTTC CSAGGLAQETQYF
TRBJ2-7 . TRBD2 TRBV20-1 TGCAGTGTTTTCGCCGGGACTAGCGGATCCTACGAGCAGTACTTC CSVFAGTSGSYEQYF